The source of this T cell receptor beta chain is a study of T cells and copy number aberrations in small-cell lung cancer. Study-wide findings and caveats: Adjacent lung showed higher T-cell richness and clonality than tumors; density difference nonsignificant. All specimens were formalin-fixed paraffin-embedded tissue, prone to sequencing artifacts.

In the case of this clone: Antigen specificity is unknown.

Using immunoSEQ multiplex PCR, the repertoire was profiled, and TCRdb retains in-frame clones only, with some absent. The data show some 7,000 clones, approximately 76% seen once. This CDR3 contains 14 residues. Germline V gene lookup returns CDR1 SGHNT and CDR2 YYREEE (reference sequence). Germline trimming cut 4 bases from V and 1 base from J; bases unmatched to any gene: 4. This clonotype was obtained from a woman aged 65 to 85 with small cell lung cancer. Some clones in this sample may be carry-over from other donors' samples. The V gene is TRBV5-4, the J gene TRBJ1-1; 7 bases are a match to TRBD1. Sequenced input: normal tissue next to the tumor. The CDR3 DNA reads as TGTGCCAGCAGCACACAGGGGAGGAACACTGAAGCTTTCTTT. This gives the protein CASSTQGRNTEAFF.